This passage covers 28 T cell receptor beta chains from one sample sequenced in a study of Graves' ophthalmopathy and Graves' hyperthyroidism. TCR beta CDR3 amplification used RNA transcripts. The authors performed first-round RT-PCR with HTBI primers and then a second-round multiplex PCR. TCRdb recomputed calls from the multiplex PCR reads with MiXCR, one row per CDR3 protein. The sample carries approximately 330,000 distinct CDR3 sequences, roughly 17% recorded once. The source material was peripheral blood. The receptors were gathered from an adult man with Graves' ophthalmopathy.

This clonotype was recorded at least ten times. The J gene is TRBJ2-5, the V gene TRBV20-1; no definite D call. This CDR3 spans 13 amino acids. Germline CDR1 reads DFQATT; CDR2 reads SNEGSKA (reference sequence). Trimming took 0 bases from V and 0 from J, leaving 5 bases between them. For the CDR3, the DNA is TGCAGTGCTAGAGATTTCGACCAAGAGACCCAGTACTTC. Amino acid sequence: CSARDFDQETQYF.

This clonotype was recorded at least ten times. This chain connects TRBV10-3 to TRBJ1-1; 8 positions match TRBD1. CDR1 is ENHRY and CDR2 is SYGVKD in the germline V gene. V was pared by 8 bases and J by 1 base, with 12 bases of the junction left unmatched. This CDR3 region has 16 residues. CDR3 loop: CAIWGGDRHKNTEAFF. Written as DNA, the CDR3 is TGTGCCATCTGGGGAGGGGACAGGCACAAGAACACTGAAGCTTTCTTT.

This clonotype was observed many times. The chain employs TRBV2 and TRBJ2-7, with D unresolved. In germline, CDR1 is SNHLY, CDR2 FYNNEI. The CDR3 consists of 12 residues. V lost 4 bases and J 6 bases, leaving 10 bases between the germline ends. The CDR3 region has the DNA TGTGCCAGCAGTGTGGGCATCGGCGAGCAGTACTTC. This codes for CASSVGIGEQYF.

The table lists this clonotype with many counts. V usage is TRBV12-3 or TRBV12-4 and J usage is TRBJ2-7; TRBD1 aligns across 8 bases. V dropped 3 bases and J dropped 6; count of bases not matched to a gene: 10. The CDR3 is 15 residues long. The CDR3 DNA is TGTGCCAGCAGTTTCCCCGCAGGGGGCACGGGCGAGCAGTACTTC. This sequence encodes CASSFPAGGTGEQYF.

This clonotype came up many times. The CDR3 coding sequence is TGTGCCAGCTCACCGAGTCGCAGGGTGGACACCATATATTTT. It specifies CASSPSRRVDTIYF. J is TRBJ1-3 and V is TRBV18; tentative D call: TRBD1 (5 bases). V was shortened by 3 bases and J by 8 bases, with 14 bases between the two germline ends. The germline V gene encodes CDR1 KGHSH and CDR2 LQKENI. The CDR3 runs 14 residues.

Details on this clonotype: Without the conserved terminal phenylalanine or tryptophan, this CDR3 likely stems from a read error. Here the CDR3 DNA reads TGTGCCAGCACCCGGGAGGACGGCTATGGCTACACCATC. It translates to CASTREDGYGYTI. V gene TRBV6-2 or TRBV6-3 combines with J gene TRBJ1-2; D gene unclear. V gave up 7 bases and J gave up 4 bases, with 13 bases separating them. Per the germline V gene, CDR1 is MNHEY and CDR2 is SVGEGT. The CDR3 contains 13 residues.

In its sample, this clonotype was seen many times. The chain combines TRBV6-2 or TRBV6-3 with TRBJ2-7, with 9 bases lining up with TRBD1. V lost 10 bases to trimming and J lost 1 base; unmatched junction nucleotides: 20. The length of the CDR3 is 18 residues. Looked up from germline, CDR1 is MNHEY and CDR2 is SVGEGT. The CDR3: CATRRITGGQSPSYEQYF. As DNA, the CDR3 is TGTGCCACGCGGAGGATTACAGGGGGCCAGTCCCCGTCCTACGAGCAGTACTTC.

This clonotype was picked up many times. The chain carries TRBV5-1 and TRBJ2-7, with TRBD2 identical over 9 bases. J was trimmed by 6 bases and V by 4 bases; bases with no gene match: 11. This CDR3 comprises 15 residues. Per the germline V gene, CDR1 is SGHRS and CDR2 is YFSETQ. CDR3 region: CASSPGTSSFGEQYF. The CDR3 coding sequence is TGCGCCAGCAGCCCCGGGACTAGCTCTTTCGGCGAGCAGTACTTC.

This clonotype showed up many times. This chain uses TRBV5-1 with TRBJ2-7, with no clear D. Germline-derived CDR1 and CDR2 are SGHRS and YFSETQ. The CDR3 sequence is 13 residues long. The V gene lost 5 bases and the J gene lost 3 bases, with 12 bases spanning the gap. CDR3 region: CASRQARNYEQYF. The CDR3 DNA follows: TGCGCCAGCAGACAAGCGCGAAACTACGAGCAGTACTTC.

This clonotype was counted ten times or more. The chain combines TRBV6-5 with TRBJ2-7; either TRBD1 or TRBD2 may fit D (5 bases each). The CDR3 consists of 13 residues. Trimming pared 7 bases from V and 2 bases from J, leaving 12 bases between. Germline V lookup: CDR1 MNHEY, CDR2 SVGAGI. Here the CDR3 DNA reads TGTGCCAGCACGGGGCGGCAGACCTACGAGCAGTACTTC. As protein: CASTGRQTYEQYF.

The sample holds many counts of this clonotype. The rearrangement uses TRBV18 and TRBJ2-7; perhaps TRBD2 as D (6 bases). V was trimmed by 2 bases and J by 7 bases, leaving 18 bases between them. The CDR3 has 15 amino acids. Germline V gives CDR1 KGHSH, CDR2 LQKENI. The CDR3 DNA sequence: TGTGCCAGCTCACCATCATTCCGGGACTTAGGTGAGCAGTACTTC. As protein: CASSPSFRDLGEQYF.

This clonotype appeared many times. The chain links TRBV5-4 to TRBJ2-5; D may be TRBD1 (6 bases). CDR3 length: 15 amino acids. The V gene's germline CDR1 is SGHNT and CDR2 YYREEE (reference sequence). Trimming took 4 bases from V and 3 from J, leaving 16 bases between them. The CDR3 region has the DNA TGTGCCAGCAGCGCCCAGGGGAAAGTAAAAGAGACCCAGTACTTC. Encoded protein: CASSAQGKVKETQYF.

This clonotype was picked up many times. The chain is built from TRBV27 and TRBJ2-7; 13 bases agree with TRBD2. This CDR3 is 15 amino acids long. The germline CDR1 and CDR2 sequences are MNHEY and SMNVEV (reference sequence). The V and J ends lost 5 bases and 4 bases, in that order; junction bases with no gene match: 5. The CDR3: CASSRTSGGGYEQYF. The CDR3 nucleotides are TGTGCCAGCAGTAGAACTAGCGGGGGGGGTTACGAGCAGTACTTC.

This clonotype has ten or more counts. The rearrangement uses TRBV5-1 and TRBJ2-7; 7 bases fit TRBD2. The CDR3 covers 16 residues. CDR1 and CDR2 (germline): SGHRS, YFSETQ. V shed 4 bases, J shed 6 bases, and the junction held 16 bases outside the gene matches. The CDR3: CASSPSKDGRLGEQYF. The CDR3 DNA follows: TGCGCCAGCAGCCCGTCGAAGGACGGGAGGCTCGGCGAGCAGTACTTC.

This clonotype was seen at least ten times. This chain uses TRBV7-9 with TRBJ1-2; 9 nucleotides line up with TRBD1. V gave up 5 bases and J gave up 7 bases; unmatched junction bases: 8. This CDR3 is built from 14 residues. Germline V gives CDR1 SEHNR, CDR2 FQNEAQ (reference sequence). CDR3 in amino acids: CASSDWTGAVGYTF. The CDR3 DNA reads TGTGCCAGCAGCGACTGGACAGGGGCGGTTGGCTACACCTTC.

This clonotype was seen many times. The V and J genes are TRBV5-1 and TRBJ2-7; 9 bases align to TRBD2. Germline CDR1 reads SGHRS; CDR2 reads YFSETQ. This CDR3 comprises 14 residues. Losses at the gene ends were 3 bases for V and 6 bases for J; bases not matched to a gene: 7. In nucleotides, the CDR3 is TGCGCCAGCAGCTACGGCGGGAGGGCAACCGAGCAGTACTTC. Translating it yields CASSYGGRATEQYF.

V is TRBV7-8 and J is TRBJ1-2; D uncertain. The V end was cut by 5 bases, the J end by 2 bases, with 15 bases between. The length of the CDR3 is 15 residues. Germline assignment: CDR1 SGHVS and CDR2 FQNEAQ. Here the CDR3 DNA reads TGTGCCAGCAGCCCAGCCCAGGCCCTCAACTATGGCTACACCTTC. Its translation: CASSPAQALNYGYTF. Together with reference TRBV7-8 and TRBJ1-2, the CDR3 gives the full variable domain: GAGVSQSPRYKVAKRGQDVALRCDPISGHVSLFWYQQALGQGPEFLTYFQNEAQLDKSGLPSDRFFAERPEGSVSTLKIQRTQQEDSAVYLCASSPAQALNYGYTFGSGTRLTVV.

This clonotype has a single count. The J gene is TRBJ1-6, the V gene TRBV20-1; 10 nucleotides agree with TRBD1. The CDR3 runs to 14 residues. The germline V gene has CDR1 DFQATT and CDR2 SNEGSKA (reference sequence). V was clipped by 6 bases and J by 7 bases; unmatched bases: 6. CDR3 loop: CSAGDRGKNSPLHF. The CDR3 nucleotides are TGCAGTGCGGGGGACAGGGGTAAGAATTCACCCCTCCACTTT.

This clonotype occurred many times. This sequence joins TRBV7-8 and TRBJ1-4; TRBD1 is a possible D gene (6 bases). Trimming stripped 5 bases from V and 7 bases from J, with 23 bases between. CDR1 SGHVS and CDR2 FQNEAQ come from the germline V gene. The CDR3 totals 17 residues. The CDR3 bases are TGTGCCAGCAGCCCCCCAGGGGTCGTTGTGGTCGGTGAAAAACTGTTTTTT. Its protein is CASSPPGVVVVGEKLFF.

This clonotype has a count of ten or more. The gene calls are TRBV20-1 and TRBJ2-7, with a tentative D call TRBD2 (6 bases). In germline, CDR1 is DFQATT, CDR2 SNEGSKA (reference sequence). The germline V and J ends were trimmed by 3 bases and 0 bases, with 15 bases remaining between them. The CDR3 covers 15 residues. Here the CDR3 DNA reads TGCAGTGCTAGGCCCGTCCCCGGGAGCTCCTACGAGCAGTACTTC. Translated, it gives CSARPVPGSSYEQYF.

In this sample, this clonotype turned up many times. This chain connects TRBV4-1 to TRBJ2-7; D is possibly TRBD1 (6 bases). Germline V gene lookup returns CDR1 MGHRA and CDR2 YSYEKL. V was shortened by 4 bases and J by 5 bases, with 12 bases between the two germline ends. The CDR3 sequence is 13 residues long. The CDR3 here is CASSPGQFDEQYF. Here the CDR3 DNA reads TGCGCCAGCAGCCCCGGACAGTTCGACGAGCAGTACTTC.

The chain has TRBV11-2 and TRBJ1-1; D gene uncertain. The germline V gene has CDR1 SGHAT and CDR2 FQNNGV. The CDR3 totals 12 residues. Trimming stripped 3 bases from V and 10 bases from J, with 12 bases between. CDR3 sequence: CASSFDRLAAFF. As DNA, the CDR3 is TGTGCCAGCAGCTTTGACCGTTTGGCAGCTTTCTTT.

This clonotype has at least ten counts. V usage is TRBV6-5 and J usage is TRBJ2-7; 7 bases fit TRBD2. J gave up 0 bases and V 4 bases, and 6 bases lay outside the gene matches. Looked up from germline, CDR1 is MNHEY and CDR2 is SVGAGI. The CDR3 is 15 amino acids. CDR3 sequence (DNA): TGTGCCAGCAGTTCGGGCGGGAGCGACTCCTACGAGCAGTACTTC. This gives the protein CASSSGGSDSYEQYF.

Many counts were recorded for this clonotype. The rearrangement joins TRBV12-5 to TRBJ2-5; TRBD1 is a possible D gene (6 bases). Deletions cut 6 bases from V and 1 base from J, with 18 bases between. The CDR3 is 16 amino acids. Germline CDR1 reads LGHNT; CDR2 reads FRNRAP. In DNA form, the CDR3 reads TGTGCTAGTGGCCAAGCTTCCGGGACACGCCAAGAGACCCAGTACTTC. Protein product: CASGQASGTRQETQYF.

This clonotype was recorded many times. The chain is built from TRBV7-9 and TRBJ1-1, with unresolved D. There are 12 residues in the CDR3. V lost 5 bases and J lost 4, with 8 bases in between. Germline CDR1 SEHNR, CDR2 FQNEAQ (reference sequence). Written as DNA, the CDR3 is TGTGCCAGCAGCGCCGTGGCCACTGAAGCTTTCTTT. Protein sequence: CASSAVATEAFF. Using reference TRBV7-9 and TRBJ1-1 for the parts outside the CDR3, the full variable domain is DTGVSQNPRHKITKRGQNVTFRCDPISEHNRLYWYRQTLGQGPEFLTYFQNEAQLEKSRLLSDRFSAERPKGSFSTLEIQRTEQGDSAMYLCASSAVATEAFFGQGTRLTVV.

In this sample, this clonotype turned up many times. The CDR3 here is CATSRGTYEQYF. The CDR3 nucleotides are TGTGCCACCAGCAGAGGCACCTACGAGCAGTACTTC. V is TRBV15 and J is TRBJ2-7; D is ambiguous. The V end lost 1 base, the J end lost 2 bases, and 3 bases lay between the germline ends. The CDR3 extends over 12 amino acids. CDR1 is LNHNV and CDR2 is YYDKDF in the germline V gene (reference sequence).

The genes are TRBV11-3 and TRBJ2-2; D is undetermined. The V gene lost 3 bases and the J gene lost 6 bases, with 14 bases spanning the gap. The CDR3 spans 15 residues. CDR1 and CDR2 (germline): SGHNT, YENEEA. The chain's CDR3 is CASSFLRISPGELFF. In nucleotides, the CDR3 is TGTGCCAGCAGCTTTTTAAGGATCTCGCCCGGGGAGCTGTTTTTT.

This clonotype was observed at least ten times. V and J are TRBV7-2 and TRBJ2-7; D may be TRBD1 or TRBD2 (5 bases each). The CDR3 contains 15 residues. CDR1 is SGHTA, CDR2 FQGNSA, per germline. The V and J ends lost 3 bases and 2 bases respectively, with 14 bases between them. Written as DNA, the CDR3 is TGTGCCAGCAGCTTGACCGGGACGGGGACCTACGAGCAGTACTTC. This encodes CASSLTGTGTYEQYF.